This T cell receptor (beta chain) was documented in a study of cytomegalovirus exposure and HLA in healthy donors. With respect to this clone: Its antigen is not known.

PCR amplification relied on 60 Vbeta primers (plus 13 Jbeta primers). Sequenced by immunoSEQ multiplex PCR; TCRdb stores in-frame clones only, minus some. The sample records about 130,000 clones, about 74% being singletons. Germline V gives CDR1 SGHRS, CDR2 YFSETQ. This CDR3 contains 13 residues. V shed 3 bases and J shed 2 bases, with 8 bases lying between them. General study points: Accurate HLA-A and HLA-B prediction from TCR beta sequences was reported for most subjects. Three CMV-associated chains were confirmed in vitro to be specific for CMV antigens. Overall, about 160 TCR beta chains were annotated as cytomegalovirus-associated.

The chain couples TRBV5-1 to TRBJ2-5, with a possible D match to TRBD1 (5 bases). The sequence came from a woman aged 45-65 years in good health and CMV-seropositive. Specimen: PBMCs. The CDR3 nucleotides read TGCGCCAGCAGCTACGGACAACAAGAGACCCAGTACTTC. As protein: CASSYGQQETQYF.